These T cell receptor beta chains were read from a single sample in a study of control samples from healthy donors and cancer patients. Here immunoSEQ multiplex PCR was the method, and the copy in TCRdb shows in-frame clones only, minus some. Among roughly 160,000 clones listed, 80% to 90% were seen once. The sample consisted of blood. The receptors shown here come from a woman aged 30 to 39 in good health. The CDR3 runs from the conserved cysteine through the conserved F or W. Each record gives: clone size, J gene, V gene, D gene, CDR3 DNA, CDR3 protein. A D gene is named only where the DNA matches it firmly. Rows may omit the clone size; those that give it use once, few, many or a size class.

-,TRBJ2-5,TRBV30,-,TGTGCCTGGAGTCAGGGGATCCAAGAGACCCAGTACTTC,CAWSQGIQETQYF
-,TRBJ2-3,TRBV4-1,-,TGCGCCAGCAGCCCCTGGGGGGGCCGAAGCACAGATACGCAGTATTTT,CASSPWGGRSTDTQYF
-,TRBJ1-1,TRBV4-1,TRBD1,TGCGCCAGCAGTAACAGGGGGCCATTATCAAACACTGAAGCTTTCTTT,CASSNRGPLSNTEAFF
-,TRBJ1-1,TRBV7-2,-,TGTGCCATTCGCCGGTCCAGGTATGGTGAAGCTTTCTTT,CAIRRSRYGEAFF
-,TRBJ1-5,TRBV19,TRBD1,TGTGCCAGTAAAGGACAGGGAAGCAATCAGCCCCAGCATTTT,CASKGQGSNQPQHF
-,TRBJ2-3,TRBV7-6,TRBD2,TGTGCCAGCTCCCCAAATAGCGGGGCGACAGATACGCAGTATTTT,CASSPNSGATDTQYF
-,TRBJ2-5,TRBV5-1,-,TGCGCCAGCCGCAGGGATGGGGAGACCCAGTACTTC,CASRRDGETQYF
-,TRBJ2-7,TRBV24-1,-,TGTGCCACCAGTGTAAGGGGGAGCTACGAGCAGTACTTC,CATSVRGSYEQYF
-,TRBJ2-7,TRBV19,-,TGTGCCAGTAGTATGAGGGGAGAGACTTCTCAGCAGTACTTC,CASSMRGETSQQYF
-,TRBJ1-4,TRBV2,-,TGTGCCAGCAGTGGGACTAATGAAAAACTGTTTTTT,CASSGTNEKLFF
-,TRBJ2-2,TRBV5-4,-,TGTGCCAGCAGCCTCGGTCGGGGCGCGAACACCGGGGAGCTGTTTTTT,CASSLGRGANTGELFF
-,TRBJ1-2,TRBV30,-,TGTGCCTGGAGTGTTGGAGGGGTTGGCTACACCTTC,CAWSVGGVGYTF
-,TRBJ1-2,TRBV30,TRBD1,TGTGCCTGTCAAGGGGGACAGGGACGTTATGGCTACACCTTC,CACQGGQGRYGYTF
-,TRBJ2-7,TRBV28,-,TGTGCCAGCAGTAGACCGGGACAACCCTCCTACGAGCAGTACTTC,CASSRPGQPSYEQYF
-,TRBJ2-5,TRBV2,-,TGTGCCAGCAGTGAAGGGAAAACAATGTACCAAGAGACCCAGTACTTC,CASSEGKTMYQETQYF
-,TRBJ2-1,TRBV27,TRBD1,TGTGCCAGCAGTTCCTTCCTGGGGGACAGGGGGCGAAGGGTGCGGTTCTTC,CASSSFLGDRGRRVRFF
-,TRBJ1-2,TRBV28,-,TGTGCCAGCAGTTCGGGAGGTGGGCGACCAAACTATGGCTACACCTTC,CASSSGGGRPNYGYTF
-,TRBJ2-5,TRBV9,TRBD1,TGTGCCAGCAGCGTAGGGGGACAGCAAGAGACCCAGTACTTC,CASSVGGQQETQYF
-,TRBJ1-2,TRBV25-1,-,TGTGCCAGCAGCGACGGTGGACAGAGGGCAAGGGGCTACACCTTC,CASSDGGQRARGYTF
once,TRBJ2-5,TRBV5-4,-,TGTGCCAGCAGCTCCCCGAGCATCCCGGCCCAGTACTTC,CASSSPSIPAQYF
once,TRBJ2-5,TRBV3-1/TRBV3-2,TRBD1,TGTGCCAGCAGCCGGGACAGGGGGCGAGGGACCCAGTACTTC,CASSRDRGRGTQYF
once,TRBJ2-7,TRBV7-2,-,TGTGCCAGCGGAGGGTGGGGGGTGAGGGCGGCAAACTACGAGCAGTACTTC,CASGGWGVRAANYEQYF
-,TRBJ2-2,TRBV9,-,TGTGCCAGCGAACCCGCCCCGAGGACCGGGGAGCTGTTTTTT,CASEPAPRTGELFF
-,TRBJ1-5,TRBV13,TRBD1,TGTGCCAGCAGCGCGGGACAGGGAGGCCAGCCCCAGCATTTT,CASSAGQGGQPQHF
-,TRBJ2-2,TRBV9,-,TGTGCCAGCAGCGTACAGGGTTTCCCCGGGGAGCTGTTTTTT,CASSVQGFPGELFF
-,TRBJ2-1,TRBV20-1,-,TGCAGTGCTAGCGGCCGACGTGAGCAGTTCTTC,CSASGRREQFF
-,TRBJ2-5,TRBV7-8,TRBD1,TGTGCCAGCAGTCAAGACAGGGGCCAAGAGACCCAGTACTTC,CASSQDRGQETQYF
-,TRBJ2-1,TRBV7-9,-,TGTGCCAGCAGCCCAGGATGGGTGGGCAATGAGCAGTTCTTC,CASSPGWVGNEQFF
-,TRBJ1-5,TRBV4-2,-,TGTGCCAGCAGCCAAGAAGCGAGGGGTGGGAGCAATCAGCCCCAGCATTTT,CASSQEARGGSNQPQHF
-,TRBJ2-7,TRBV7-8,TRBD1,TGTGCCAGCAGCTTAGGACAGGGGTCCCACGAGCAGTACTTC,CASSLGQGSHEQYF